The entry below describes one TCR beta chain. The antigen is unknown. In TCRdb, the 5' RACE reads were re-called with MiXCR into one record per CDR3 protein. Found here are roughly 45,000 distinct CDR3 sequences, less than 35% of them singletons; the top ten hold just under 45%. This specimen comes from a study of T-cell memory formation after mild COVID-19. Overall study results and limits: The appearance of some responding clones in pre-infection memory suggested that cross-reactive memory joined.

This CDR3 contains 15 residues. Germline CDR1 MDHEN, CDR2 SYDVKM. V lost 6 bases to trimming and J lost 0 bases, with 9 bases between them. The sequencing input was PBMCs or a T cell subset sorted from them (not recorded which). This chain joins TRBV28 and TRBJ2-6; no clear D. This TCR was sampled from a man between 18 and 29 years old who had mild COVID-19 (a few samples of this study predate the infection). Cell type and time point are not known. The CDR3: CASRFTVSGANVLTF. The CDR3 DNA is TGTGCCAGCAGATTCACGGTCTCTGGGGCCAACGTCCTGACTTTC. The whole variable domain, remainder taken from reference TRBV28 and TRBJ2-6, is DVKVTQSSRYLVKRTGEKVFLECVQDMDHENMFWYRQDPGLGLRLIYFSYDVKMKEKGDIPEGYSVSREKKERFSLILESASTNQTSMYLCASRFTVSGANVLTFGAGSRLTVL.